The clone carrying this T cell receptor beta chain was seen repeatedly, ten times or more. As yet, its antigen is unknown. The second PCR ran about 6 to 12 cycles with a sample-barcoded 5' primer and J-beta primers. Each CDR3 protein gets one entry after TCRdb re-called the 5' RACE reads with MiXCR. The table has about 570,000 distinct CDR3 sequences, about 25% seen once. The data derive from a study of blood T cells in healthy people across ages. Overall study findings and caveats: Percentage of naive T cells showed a strong correlation with TCR beta diversity.

This CDR3 is 13 amino acids long. CDR1 and CDR2 (germline): MNHEY, SVGEGT. The V end lost 0 bases, the J end lost 5 bases, and 7 bases lay between the germline ends. The source is a woman aged 70-85 years in good health. Sample: blood. The chain joins TRBV6-2 or TRBV6-3 to TRBJ1-2; no definite D call. The CDR3 region has the DNA TGTGCCAGCAGTTACTCGAAGGGATATGGCTACACCTTC. Translation gives CASSYSKGYGYTF.